The 10 T cell receptor beta chains below come from one sample, sequenced in a study of tissue T cells after allogeneic stem cell transplantation. TCRdb's table, derived via immunoSEQ multiplex PCR, lists solely in-frame clones and lacks some. The sample yields tens of thousands of clones, about 85% seen once. Sequencing was performed on blood, taken before transplantation. These receptors originate from a woman aged 18 to 55 who later had graft-versus-host disease after an allogeneic stem cell transplant.

The chain links TRBV13 to TRBJ2-7, with D maybe TRBD2 (6 bases). Germline V gene lookup returns CDR1 PRHDT and CDR2 FYEKMQ (reference sequence). V lost 4 bases, J lost 6 bases, and 13 bases lay in between. This CDR3 is 13 amino acids long. The CDR3: CASSSTRTSEQYF. CDR3 DNA: TGTGCCAGCAGCTCGACTAGGACATCCGAGCAGTACTTC.

This clone was seen just once. J is TRBJ2-3 and V is TRBV5-4; 9 nucleotides agree with TRBD2. The length of the CDR3 is 16 residues. With V trimmed by 4 bases and J by 2 bases, 8 bases remained unmatched. The germline gives CDR1 SGHNT, CDR2 YYREEE (reference sequence). The CDR3 nucleotides are TGTGCCAGCAGCACGGATAGCGGGGGATACACAGATACGCAGTATTTT. Translating gives CASSTDSGGYTDTQYF. Looking up the rest from reference TRBV5-4 and TRBJ2-3 gives the full variable domain: ETGVTQSPTHLIKTRGQQVTLRCSSQSGHNTVSWYQQALGQGPQFIFQYYREEENGRGNFPPRFSGLQFPNYSSELNVNALELDDSALYLCASSTDSGGYTDTQYFGPGTRLTVL.

This sequence joins TRBV11-1 and TRBJ1-2; TRBD1 is a possible D gene (6 bases). The germline CDR1 and CDR2 sequences are SGHAT and FQDESV (reference sequence). V lost 3 bases and J 2 bases, leaving 13 bases between the germline ends. CDR3 length equals 15 residues. CDR3 sequence reads: CASSFRGAQNYGYTF. The CDR3 region has the DNA TGTGCCAGCAGCTTTCGGGGGGCACAAAACTATGGCTACACCTTC.

This clone was observed a few times. This chain connects TRBV7-9 to TRBJ2-7, with TRBD1 identical over 9 bases. V shed 4 bases, J shed 7 bases, and the junction held 11 bases outside the gene matches. This CDR3 comprises 15 residues. The germline CDR1 and CDR2 sequences are SEHNR and FQNEAQ (reference sequence). The CDR3 nucleotides are TGTGCCAGCAGCTCGGCGGGGACAGGGATATATGAGCAGTACTTC. It yields the protein CASSSAGTGIYEQYF.

The chain has TRBV4-3 and TRBJ2-3; a possible D gene is TRBD1 (5 bases). From germline, CDR1 is LGHNA and CDR2 YSLEER. The V and J ends lost 1 base and 5 bases respectively, with 16 bases between them. The CDR3 sequence is 16 residues long. DNA of the CDR3: TGCGCCAGCAGCCAAGGGTCAGGGTTTGTAGGAGATACGCAGTATTTT. The encoded protein is CASSQGSGFVGDTQYF.

The V and J genes are TRBV4-1 and TRBJ1-2; tentative D call: TRBD1 (5 bases). Trimming pared 0 bases from V and 8 bases from J, leaving 16 bases between. Germline loops: CDR1 MGHRA, CDR2 YSYEKL. The CDR3 is made up of 15 amino acids. CDR3: CASSQEEGMVRGYTF. CDR3 nucleotides: TGCGCCAGCAGCCAAGAAGAGGGGATGGTCAGAGGCTACACCTTC.

The genes are TRBV9 and TRBJ1-6, with TRBD1 as a possible D gene (5 bases). The CDR3 totals 17 residues. Germline CDR1 SGDLS, CDR2 YYNGEE. Trimming cost V 0 bases and J 0 bases, with 10 bases left between them. In nucleotides, the CDR3 is TGTGCCAGCAGCGTAGGACAGTGGAGCTCCTATAATTCACCCCTCCACTTT. Protein sequence: CASSVGQWSSYNSPLHF.

The chain has TRBV5-6 and TRBJ2-3, with 8 positions matching TRBD2. Per the germline V gene, CDR1 is SGHDT and CDR2 is YYEEEE. The CDR3 runs 15 residues. The V gene end was trimmed by 3 bases and the J gene end by 0 bases; junction bases not matched to a gene: 3. The CDR3 nucleotides read TGTGCCAGCAGCTCGGGAGGGGGGAGCACAGATACGCAGTATTTT. It translates to CASSSGGGSTDTQYF. Complete variable domain (other parts from reference TRBV5-6 and TRBJ2-3): DAGVTQSPTHLIKTRGQQVTLRCSPKSGHDTVSWYQQALGQGPQFIFQYYEEEERQRGNFPDRFSGHQFPNYSSELNVNALLLGDSALYLCASSSGGGSTDTQYFGPGTRLTVL.

CDR3 bases: TGTGCCAGCTCACAGCGACCCCTCGGCTCCTACAATGAGCAGTTCTTC. Protein sequence: CASSQRPLGSYNEQFF. This sequence joins TRBV18 and TRBJ2-1; D is uncertain. CDR3 length: 16 residues. Germline CDR1 KGHSH, CDR2 LQKENI. The V gene lost 4 bases and the J gene lost 0 bases, with 13 bases spanning the gap.

This rearrangement joins TRBV13 to TRBJ2-3; 9 nucleotides match TRBD2. From germline, CDR1 is PRHDT and CDR2 FYEKMQ (reference sequence). CDR3 length: 16 residues. The J segment lost 2 bases and the V segment lost 5 bases, leaving 8 bases of the junction unmatched. CDR3 loop: CASSEGVAGDTDTQYF. In DNA, the CDR3 is TGTGCCAGCAGCGAAGGGGTAGCGGGAGACACAGATACGCAGTATTTT.